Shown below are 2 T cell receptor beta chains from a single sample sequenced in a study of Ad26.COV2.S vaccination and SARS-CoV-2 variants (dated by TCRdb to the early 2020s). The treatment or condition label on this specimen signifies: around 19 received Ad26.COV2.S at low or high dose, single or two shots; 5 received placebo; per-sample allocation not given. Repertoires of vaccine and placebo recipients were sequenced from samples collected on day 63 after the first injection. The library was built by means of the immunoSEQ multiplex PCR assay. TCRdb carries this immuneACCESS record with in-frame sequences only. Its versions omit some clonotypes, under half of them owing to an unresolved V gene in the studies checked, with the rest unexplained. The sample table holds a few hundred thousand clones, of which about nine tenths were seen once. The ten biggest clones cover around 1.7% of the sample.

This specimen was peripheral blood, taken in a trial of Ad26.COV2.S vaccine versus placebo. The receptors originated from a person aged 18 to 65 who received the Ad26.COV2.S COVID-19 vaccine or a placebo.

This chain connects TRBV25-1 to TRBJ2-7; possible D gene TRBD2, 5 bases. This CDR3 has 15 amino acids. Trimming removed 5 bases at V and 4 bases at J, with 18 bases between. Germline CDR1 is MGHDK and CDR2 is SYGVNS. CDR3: CASSPVLRVIYEQYF. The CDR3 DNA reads TGTGCCAGCAGTCCCGTTTTGCGGGTGATATACGAGCAGTACTTC.

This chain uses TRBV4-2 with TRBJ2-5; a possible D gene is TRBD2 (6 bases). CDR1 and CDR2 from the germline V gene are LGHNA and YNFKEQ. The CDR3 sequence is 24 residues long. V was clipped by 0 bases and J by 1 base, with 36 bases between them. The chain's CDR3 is CASSQDRRGSRRGLVVPSQETQYF. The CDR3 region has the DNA TGTGCCAGCAGCCAAGATCGGCGGGGATCCCGTCGAGGACTTGTTGTCCCCTCCCAAGAGACCCAGTACTTC.